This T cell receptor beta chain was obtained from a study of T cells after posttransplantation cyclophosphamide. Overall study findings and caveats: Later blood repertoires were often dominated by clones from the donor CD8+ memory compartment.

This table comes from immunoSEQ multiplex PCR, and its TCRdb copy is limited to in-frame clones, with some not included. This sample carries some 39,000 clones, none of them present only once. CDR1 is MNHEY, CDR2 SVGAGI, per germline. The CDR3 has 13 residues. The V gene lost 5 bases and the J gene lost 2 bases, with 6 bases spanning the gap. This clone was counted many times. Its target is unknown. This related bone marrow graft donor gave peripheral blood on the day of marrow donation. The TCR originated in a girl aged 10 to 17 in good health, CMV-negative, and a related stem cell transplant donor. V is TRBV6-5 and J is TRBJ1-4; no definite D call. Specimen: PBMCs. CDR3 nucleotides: TGTGCCAGCAGTCGGGGTACTAATGAAAAACTGTTTTTT. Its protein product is CASSRGTNEKLFF.